The source of this T cell receptor beta chain is a study of tumor-infiltrating lymphocytes in primary liver carcinoma. Constant-region priming of approximately 500 ng total RNA yielded TCR beta cDNA. Construction of TCR beta libraries relied on three successive nested multiplex PCR rounds employing slightly modified ARM-PCR. The opening two PCR rounds, ten to eleven cycles each, paired TRBV1-TRBV30 forward primers with a C-beta reverse primer. TCRdb called the multiplex PCR reads again in MiXCR, with one record for every CDR3 protein. Among roughly 22,000 distinct CDR3 sequences listed, more than 75% were seen once. Scientists recovered RNA and DNA together from roughly 20-30 mg of unsorted bulk tissue. A word on this clonotype: The conserved final phenylalanine or tryptophan is absent from the CDR3, which likely points to a read error.

This CDR3 comprises 17 residues. Per the germline V gene, CDR1 is MGHRA and CDR2 is YSYEKL. The chain recombines TRBV4-1 with TRBJ1-4; 12 bases align to TRBD1. Sample: liver tumor tissue from sampling region 2. Specified subset: tumor region T2, inferior pole. The source of this sequence is a young woman with primary liver carcinoma and hepatitis B virus infection. The CDR3 protein is CANSLTGTGGAFEKLFI. The DNA of the CDR3 is TGCGCCAACAGCCTAACTGGGACAGGGGGCGCCTTTGAAAAACTGTTTATT.